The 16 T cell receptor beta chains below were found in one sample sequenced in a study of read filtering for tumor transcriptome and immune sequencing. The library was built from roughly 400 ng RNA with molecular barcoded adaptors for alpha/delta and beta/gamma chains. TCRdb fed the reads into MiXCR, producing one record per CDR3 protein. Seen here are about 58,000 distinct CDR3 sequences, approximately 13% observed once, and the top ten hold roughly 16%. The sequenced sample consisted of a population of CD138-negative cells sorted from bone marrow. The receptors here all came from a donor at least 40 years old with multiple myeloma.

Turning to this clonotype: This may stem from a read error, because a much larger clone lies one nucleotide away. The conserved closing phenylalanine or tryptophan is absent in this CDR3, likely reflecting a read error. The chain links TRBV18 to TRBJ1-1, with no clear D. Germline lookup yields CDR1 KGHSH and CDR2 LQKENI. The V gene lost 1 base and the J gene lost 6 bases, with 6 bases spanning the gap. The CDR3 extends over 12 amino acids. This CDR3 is CASSPRTAEAFS. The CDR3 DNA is TGTGCCAGCTCACCACGTACCGCTGAAGCTTTCTCT.

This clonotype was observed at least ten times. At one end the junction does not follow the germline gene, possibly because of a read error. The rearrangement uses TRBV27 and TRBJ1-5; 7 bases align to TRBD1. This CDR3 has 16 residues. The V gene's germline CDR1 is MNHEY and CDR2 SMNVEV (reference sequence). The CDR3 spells CASSLSGTAPNQPQHF. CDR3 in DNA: TGTGCCAGCAGTCTATCCGGGACAGCCCCCAATCAGCCCCAGCATTTT.

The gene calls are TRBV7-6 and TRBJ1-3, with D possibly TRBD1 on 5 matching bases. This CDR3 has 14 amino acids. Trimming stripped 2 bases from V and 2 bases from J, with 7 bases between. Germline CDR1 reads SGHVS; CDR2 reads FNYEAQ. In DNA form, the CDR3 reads TGTGCCAGCAGCTTAAAAGGGGCTGGAAACACCATATATTTT. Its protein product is CASSLKGAGNTIYF.

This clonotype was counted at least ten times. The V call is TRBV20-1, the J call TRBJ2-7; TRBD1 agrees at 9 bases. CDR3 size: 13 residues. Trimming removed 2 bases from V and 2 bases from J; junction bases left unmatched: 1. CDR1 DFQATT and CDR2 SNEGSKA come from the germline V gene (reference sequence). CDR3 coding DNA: TGCAGTGCTAGAAGGACAGGGGCCTACGAGCAGTACTTC. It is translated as CSARRTGAYEQYF.

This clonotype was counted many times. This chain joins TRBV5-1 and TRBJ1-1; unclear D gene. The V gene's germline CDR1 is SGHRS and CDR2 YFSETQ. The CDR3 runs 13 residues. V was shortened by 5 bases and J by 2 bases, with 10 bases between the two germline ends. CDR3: CASRTRINTEAFF. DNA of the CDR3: TGCGCCAGCAGAACCCGGATAAACACTGAAGCTTTCTTT.

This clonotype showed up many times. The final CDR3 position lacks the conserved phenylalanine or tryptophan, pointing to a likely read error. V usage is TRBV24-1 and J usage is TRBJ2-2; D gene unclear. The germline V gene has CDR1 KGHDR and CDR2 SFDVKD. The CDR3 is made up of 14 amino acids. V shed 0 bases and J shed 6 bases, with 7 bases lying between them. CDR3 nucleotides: TGTGCCACCAGTGATTTGTGGGCGTCCGGGGAGCTGTTTCTT. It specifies CATSDLWASGELFL.

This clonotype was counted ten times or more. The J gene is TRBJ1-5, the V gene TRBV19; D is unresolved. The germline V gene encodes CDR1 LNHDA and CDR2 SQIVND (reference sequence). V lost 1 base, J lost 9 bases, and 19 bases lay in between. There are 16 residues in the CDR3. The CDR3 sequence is CASSIGLADSPRPQHF. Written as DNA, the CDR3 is TGTGCCAGTAGTATAGGGTTGGCAGACTCCCCGAGGCCCCAGCATTTT. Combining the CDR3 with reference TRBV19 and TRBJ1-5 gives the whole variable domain DGGITQSPKYLFRKEGQNVTLSCEQNLNHDAMYWYRQDPGQGLRLIYYSQIVNDFQKGDIAEGYSVSREKKESFPLTVTSAQKNPTAFYLCASSIGLADSPRPQHFGDGTRLSIL.

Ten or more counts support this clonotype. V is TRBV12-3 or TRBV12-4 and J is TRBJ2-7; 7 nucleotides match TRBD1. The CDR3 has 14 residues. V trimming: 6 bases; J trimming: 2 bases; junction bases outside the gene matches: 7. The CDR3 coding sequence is TGTGCCAGCAGCGGAAACAGGGGACCCTACGAGCAGTACTTC. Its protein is CASSGNRGPYEQYF.

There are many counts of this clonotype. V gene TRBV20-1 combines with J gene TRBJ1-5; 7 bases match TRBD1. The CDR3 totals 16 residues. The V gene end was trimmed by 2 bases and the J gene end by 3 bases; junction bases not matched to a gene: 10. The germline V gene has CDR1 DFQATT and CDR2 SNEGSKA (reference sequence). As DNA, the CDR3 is TGCAGTGCTAGAAAGGGGGCAGGGGGAATCAATCAGCCCCAGCATTTT. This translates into CSARKGAGGINQPQHF.

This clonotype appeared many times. In DNA, the CDR3 is TGCAGCGTTGAAGATCCCGACAGGGCGAACACTGAAGCTTTCTTT. Translated: CSVEDPDRANTEAFF. The rearrangement uses TRBV29-1 and TRBJ1-1, with 7 nucleotides matching TRBD1. V lost 0 bases, J lost 1 base, and 5 bases stayed unmatched. CDR1 and CDR2 (germline): SQVTM, ANQGSEA. This CDR3 region has 15 residues.

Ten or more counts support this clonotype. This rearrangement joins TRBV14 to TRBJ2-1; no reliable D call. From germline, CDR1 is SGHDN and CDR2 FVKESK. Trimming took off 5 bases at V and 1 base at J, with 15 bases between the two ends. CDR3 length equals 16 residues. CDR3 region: CASSAGRFRSYNEQFF. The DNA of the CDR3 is TGTGCCAGCAGCGCCGGGCGATTTCGGTCCTACAATGAGCAGTTCTTC. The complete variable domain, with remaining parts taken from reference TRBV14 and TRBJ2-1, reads EAGVTQFPSHSVIEKGQTVTLRCDPISGHDNLYWYRRVMGKEIKFLLHFVKESKQDESGMPNNRFLAERTGGTYSTLKVQPAELEDSGVYFCASSAGRFRSYNEQFFGPGTRLTVL.

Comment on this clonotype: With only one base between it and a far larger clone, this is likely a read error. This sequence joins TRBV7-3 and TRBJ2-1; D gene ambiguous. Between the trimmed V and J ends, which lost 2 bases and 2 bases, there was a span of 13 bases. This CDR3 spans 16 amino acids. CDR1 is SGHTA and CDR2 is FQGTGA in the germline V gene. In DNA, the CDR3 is TGTGCCAGCAGCTTAGTGGACGCAAGCCCCTACAATGAGCAGTTCTTC. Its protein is CASSLVDASPYNEQFF.

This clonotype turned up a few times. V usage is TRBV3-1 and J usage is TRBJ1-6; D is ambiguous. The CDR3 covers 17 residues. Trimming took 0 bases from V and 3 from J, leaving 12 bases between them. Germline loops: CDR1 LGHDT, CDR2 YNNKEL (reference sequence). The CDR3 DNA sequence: TGTGCCAGCAGCCAAGATATAGGAGACAACTATAATTCACCCCTCCACTTT. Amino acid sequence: CASSQDIGDNYNSPLHF. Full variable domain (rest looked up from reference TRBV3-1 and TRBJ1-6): DTAVSQTPKYLVTQMGNDKSIKCEQNLGHDTMYWYKQDSKKFLKIMFSYNNKELIINETVPNRFSPKSPDKAHLNLHINSLELGDSAVYFCASSQDIGDNYNSPLHFGNGTRLTVT.

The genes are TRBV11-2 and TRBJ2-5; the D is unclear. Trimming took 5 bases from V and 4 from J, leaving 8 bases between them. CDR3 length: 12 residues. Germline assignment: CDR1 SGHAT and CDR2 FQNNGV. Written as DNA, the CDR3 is TGTGCCAGCAGCCCGGATGCAGAGACCCAGTACTTC. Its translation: CASSPDAETQYF.

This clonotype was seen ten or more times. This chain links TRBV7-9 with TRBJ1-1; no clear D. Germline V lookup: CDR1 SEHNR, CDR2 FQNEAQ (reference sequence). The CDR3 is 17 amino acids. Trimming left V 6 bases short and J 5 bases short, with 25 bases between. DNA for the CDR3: TGTGCCAGCAGTTCTACCGGGTTTTGGGGAACGAGGACTGAAGCTTTCTTT. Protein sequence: CASSSTGFWGTRTEAFF.

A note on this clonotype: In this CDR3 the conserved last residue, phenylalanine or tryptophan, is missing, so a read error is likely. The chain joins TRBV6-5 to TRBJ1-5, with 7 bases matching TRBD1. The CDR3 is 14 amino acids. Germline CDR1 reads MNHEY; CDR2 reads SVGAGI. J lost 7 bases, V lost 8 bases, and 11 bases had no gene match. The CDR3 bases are TGTGCCAGCCAGGGGGTACAGGGCGACCAGCCCCAGCATTCT. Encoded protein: CASQGVQGDQPQHS.